A single sample gave rise to the 19 T cell receptor beta chains below, sequenced in a study of beta chain features in type 1 diabetes. These receptors lack a known antigen. Of the isolated RNA, all was reverse transcribed, and so the sequenced material was expressed TCRB transcripts. Assay: immunoSEQ multiplex PCR; the TCRdb copy retains only in-frame clones and omits some. The sample records approximately 600,000 clones, around an eighth being singletons. Study-wide findings and caveats: All four CD4+ subsets from Type 1 diabetes patients carried moderately but significantly shorter TCRB CDR3s.

The sequenced sample consisted of naive CD4+ T cells from blood. These receptors all stem from a man between 25 and 39 years old with type 1 diabetes.

The J gene is TRBJ2-7, the V gene TRBV27; 7 bases match TRBD1. Germline trimming cut 1 base from V and 3 bases from J; bases unmatched to any gene: 3. The CDR3 sequence is 14 residues long. Germline loops: CDR1 MNHEY, CDR2 SMNVEV (reference sequence). CDR3 sequence reads: CASSLWAGGYEQYF. The CDR3 DNA reads TGTGCCAGCAGTTTATGGGCAGGGGGCTACGAGCAGTACTTC.

This chain uses TRBV14 with TRBJ1-2; TRBD1 is a possible D gene (5 bases). The CDR3 has 13 residues. Trimming took off 4 bases at V and 4 bases at J, with 10 bases between the two ends. The germline V gene has CDR1 SGHDN and CDR2 FVKESK. DNA of the CDR3: TGTGCCAGCAGCCCTTGGGGCCCCTATGGCTACACCTTC. Residues: CASSPWGPYGYTF.

This chain uses TRBV18 with TRBJ2-5; D is uncertain. V lost 4 bases, J lost 1 base, and 4 bases lay in between. The CDR3 sequence is 12 residues long. In germline, CDR1 is KGHSH, CDR2 LQKENI. The chain's CDR3 is CASSLSQETQYF. CDR3 sequence (DNA): TGTGCCAGCTCACTTTCCCAAGAGACCCAGTACTTC.

This clone has more than one count but fewer than ten. The chain links TRBV23-1 to TRBJ1-2; a possible D gene is TRBD1 (5 bases). TRBV23-1 is an ORF, and what it does is uncertain. The germline V and J ends were trimmed by 8 bases and 4 bases, with 11 bases remaining between them. This CDR3 has 12 residues. The CDR3 DNA reads as TGCGCCAGCCCCATCGGGGGCTATGGCTACACCTTC. Protein product: CASPIGGYGYTF.

This clone was seen more than once but under ten times. This chain links TRBV12-5 with TRBJ1-6; D is uncertain. The CDR3 has 12 residues. Germline CDR1 reads LGHNT; CDR2 reads FRNRAP. V lost 2 bases, J lost 5 bases, and 1 base lay in between. CDR3 nucleotides: TGTGCTAGTGGTTTGAATAATTCACCCCTCCACTTT. Amino acids: CASGLNNSPLHF.

This chain connects TRBV4-2 to TRBJ1-6; D is uncertain. The germline V gene encodes CDR1 LGHNA and CDR2 YNFKEQ. The CDR3 consists of 14 residues. The V end was cut by 4 bases, the J end by 7 bases, with 11 bases between. The CDR3 coding sequence is TGTGCCAGCAGCCCTAAGAGAGGCAATTCACCCCTCCACTTT. This gives the protein CASSPKRGNSPLHF.

The chain combines TRBV7-9 with TRBJ2-5; TRBD1 agrees at 7 bases. The length of the CDR3 is 16 residues. V lost 5 bases and J lost 3; bases outside the gene matches: 12. Germline V gene lookup returns CDR1 SEHNR and CDR2 FQNEAQ (reference sequence). CDR3 sequence reads: CASSPDRAPTEETQYF. The CDR3 DNA follows: TGTGCCAGCAGCCCCGACAGGGCCCCCACGGAAGAGACCCAGTACTTC.

This clone was seen more than once but under ten times. The chain has TRBV14 and TRBJ2-7; D is perhaps TRBD1 or TRBD2 (5 bases each). V shed 5 bases and J shed 2 bases, with 19 bases lying between them. The V gene's germline CDR1 is SGHDN and CDR2 FVKESK. The CDR3 totals 16 residues. This CDR3 is CASSALGTLYTYEQYF. The DNA for the CDR3 is TGTGCCAGCAGCGCATTGGGGACCTTGTATACCTACGAGCAGTACTTC.

V usage is TRBV7-2 and J usage is TRBJ2-5, with D possibly TRBD1 on 5 matching bases. CDR3 size: 14 residues. CDR1 is SGHTA, CDR2 FQGNSA, per germline. V shed 2 bases and J shed 5 bases, with 12 bases lying between them. The CDR3 loop is CASSLTGAGETQYF. As DNA, the CDR3 is TGTGCCAGCAGCTTAACTGGGGCCGGGGAGACCCAGTACTTC.

The chain links TRBV5-1 to TRBJ2-7, with 11 bases fitting TRBD2. Trimming removed 5 bases from V and 2 bases from J; junction bases left unmatched: 6. CDR3 length: 15 amino acids. CDR1 and CDR2 from the germline V gene are SGHRS and YFSETQ. The CDR3 sequence is CASSPTSGGTYEQYF. In DNA form, the CDR3 reads TGCGCCAGCAGTCCTACTAGCGGGGGCACCTACGAGCAGTACTTC.

This chain joins TRBV19 and TRBJ1-5, with 8 bases lining up with TRBD1. Germline V CDR1 and CDR2: LNHDA, SQIVND (reference sequence). The J segment lost 3 bases and the V segment lost 2 bases, leaving 9 bases of the junction unmatched. CDR3 size: 17 residues. The CDR3 nucleotides are TGTGCCAGTAGTATACAGGGGGCGTTTTTTATCAATCAGCCCCAGCATTTT. Translation gives CASSIQGAFFINQPQHF.

This clone was recorded a few times. V usage is TRBV18 and J usage is TRBJ2-5, with D unresolved. CDR3 length equals 11 residues. The V gene's germline CDR1 is KGHSH and CDR2 LQKENI. Trimming stripped 8 bases from V and 5 bases from J, with 9 bases between. CDR3 DNA sequence: TGTGCCAGCATCACCGGGGAGACCCAGTACTTC. Its translation is CASITGETQYF.

V usage is TRBV29-1 and J usage is TRBJ2-1; the match to TRBD1 covers 7 bases. In germline, CDR1 is SQVTM, CDR2 ANQGSEA. This CDR3 spans 16 amino acids. Unmatched junction bases numbered 12, after V lost 5 bases and J lost 2 bases. The CDR3 loop is CSVTHSGQTAYNEQFF. DNA of the CDR3: TGCAGCGTTACACACTCGGGACAGACAGCCTACAATGAGCAGTTCTTC.

The chain links TRBV15 to TRBJ1-5, with D unclear. Deletions cut 5 bases from V and 4 bases from J, with 18 bases between. CDR1 is LNHNV and CDR2 is YYDKDF in the germline V gene (reference sequence). There are 16 residues in the CDR3. CDR3 protein: CATSSGPGKSNQPQHF. The CDR3 DNA sequence: TGTGCCACCAGCTCCGGACCGGGAAAAAGTAATCAGCCCCAGCATTTT.

Only a few counts were recorded for this clone. The chain employs TRBV28 and TRBJ2-5, with D unresolved. The better agreement between TRBJ2-7 and the DNA end casts doubt on the J call. The CDR3 is 12 amino acids. The germline CDR1 and CDR2 sequences are MDHEN and SYDVKM. The CDR3 DNA is TGTGCCAGCAGTTTAGGGGTACGCGAGCAGTACTTC. This gives the protein CASSLGVREQYF.

This clone was counted only a few times. This chain connects TRBV5-1 to TRBJ2-5; 7 bases fit TRBD1. Germline CDR1 is SGHRS and CDR2 is YFSETQ. The CDR3 sequence is 14 residues long. V was clipped by 5 bases and J by 2 bases; unmatched bases: 6. In DNA, the CDR3 is TGCGCCAGCAGAGTAACAGGGGTTCAAGAGACCCAGTACTTC. Translated: CASRVTGVQETQYF.

There are a few counts of this clone. The chain uses TRBV21-1 and TRBJ2-5; the table gives TRBD1 as D, unverified against the DNA. The tail of the sequence fits TRBJ2-7 better, so the J call may be wrong. TRBV21-1 is a documented pseudogene. This CDR3 spans 16 amino acids. The CDR3 protein is CASTPKVTQSAYEQYF. In nucleotides, the CDR3 is TGTGCCAGCACCCCTAAAGTGACACAGTCAGCCTACGAGCAGTACTTC.

This clone was counted only a few times. The gene calls are TRBV27 and TRBJ2-7; D is ambiguous. In germline, CDR1 is MNHEY, CDR2 SMNVEV (reference sequence). The length of the CDR3 is 14 residues. V gave up 7 bases and J gave up 4 bases, with 17 bases separating them. The chain's CDR3 is CASKKLLPTYEQYF. Here the CDR3 DNA reads TGTGCCAGCAAAAAGCTCCTGCCCACATACGAGCAGTACTTC.

This clone was seen only a few times. The V call is TRBV29-1, the J call TRBJ2-2; D remains unclear. This CDR3 comprises 13 residues. Germline-derived CDR1 and CDR2 are SQVTM and ANQGSEA. V was clipped by 6 bases and J by 0 bases, with 8 bases between them. CDR3 nucleotides: TGCAGCGTCGGCCAATCGAACACCGGGGAGCTGTTTTTT. Amino acids: CSVGQSNTGELFF.